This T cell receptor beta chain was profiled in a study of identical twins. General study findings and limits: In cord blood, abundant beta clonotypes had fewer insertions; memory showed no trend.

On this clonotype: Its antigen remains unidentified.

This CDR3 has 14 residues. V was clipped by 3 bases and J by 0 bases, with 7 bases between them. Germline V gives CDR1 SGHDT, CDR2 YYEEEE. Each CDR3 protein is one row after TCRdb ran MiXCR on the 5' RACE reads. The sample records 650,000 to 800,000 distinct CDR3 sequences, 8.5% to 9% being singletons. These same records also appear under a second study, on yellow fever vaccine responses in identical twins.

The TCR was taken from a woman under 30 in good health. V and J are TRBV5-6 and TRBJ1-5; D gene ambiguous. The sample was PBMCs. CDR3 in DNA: TGTGCCAGCAGCTCTTTCCCTAGCAATCAGCCCCAGCATTTT. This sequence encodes CASSSFPSNQPQHF.